This TCR beta chain was recovered during a study of blood T cells in healthy people across ages. Overall study results and limits: In long-lived donors, naive CD4+ cell counts and diversity exceeded those of aged donors.

J was trimmed by 6 bases and V by 0 bases; bases with no gene match: 14. Germline CDR1 is SGDLS and CDR2 is YYNGEE. This CDR3 has 18 amino acids. The table lists this clonotype with many counts. Its antigen is unidentified. It was with a sample-barcoded 5' primer and a J-beta primer mix that a second PCR of roughly 6 to 12 cycles was run. One entry per CDR3 protein, called by TCRdb with MiXCR from the 5' RACE reads. Of hundreds of thousands of distinct CDR3 sequences detected, about a third appear once; the ten largest clones hold approximately 15%. No fewer than 5.5 micrograms of total RNA were isolated from every sample.

The chain recombines TRBV9 with TRBJ2-7; 11 nucleotides align to TRBD1. Sequencing used blood. This receptor was taken from a woman of 80 years or more in good health. The DNA of the CDR3 is TGTGCCAGCAGCGTAGGAGGGACAGGGGGATCCGGGCAGGCCGAGCAGTACTTC. As protein: CASSVGGTGGSGQAEQYF.